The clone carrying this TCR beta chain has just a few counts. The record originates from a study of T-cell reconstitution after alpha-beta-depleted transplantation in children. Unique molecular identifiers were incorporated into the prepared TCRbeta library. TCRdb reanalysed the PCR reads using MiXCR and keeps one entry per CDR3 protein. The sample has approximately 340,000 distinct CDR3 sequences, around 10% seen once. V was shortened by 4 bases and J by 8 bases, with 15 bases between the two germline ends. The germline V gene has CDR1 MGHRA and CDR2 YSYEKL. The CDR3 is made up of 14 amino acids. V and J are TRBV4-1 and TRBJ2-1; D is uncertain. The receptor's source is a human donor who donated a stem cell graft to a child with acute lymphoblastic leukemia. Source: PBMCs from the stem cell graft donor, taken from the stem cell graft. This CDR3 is CASSPFSSLDEQFF. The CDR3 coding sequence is TGCGCCAGCAGCCCTTTTTCGTCCTTGGATGAGCAGTTCTTC.